This is a list of T cell receptor beta chains from one sample in a study of blood T cells in healthy people across ages. TCRdb redid the calling of the 5' RACE reads with MiXCR, one entry per CDR3 protein. The top ten clones hold more than 7.5% of a sample with hundreds of thousands of distinct CDR3 sequences, 20% to 25% of them seen once. This sample was also put to use in a study of T cells of mothers and their children.

The specimen sequenced was blood. These TCRs come from a boy younger than 18 in good health. Both conserved end residues are part of each CDR3. D genes are given only for firm matches. Clone size is not always given. Where it is, it says once, few, many or a class for expanded clones.

clone_size d_call j_call v_call cdr3_aa cdr3_nt
. . TRBJ2-6 TRBV7-8 CASTHRAGANVLTF TGTGCCAGCACCCACAGGGCTGGGGCCAACGTCCTGACTTTC
. . TRBJ2-7 TRBV27 CASTNDRNEQYF TGTGCCAGCACAAACGACAGGAACGAGCAGTACTTC
few . TRBJ1-2 TRBV7-2 CASSYDRLGYTF TGTGCCAGCAGCTACGACAGGTTGGGCTACACCTTC
many . TRBJ2-3 TRBV27 CASSLASASTDTQYF TGTGCCAGCAGTTTAGCTAGCGCCAGCACAGATACGCAGTATTTT
few . TRBJ2-5 TRBV5-1 CASSLANQEMGTQYF TGCGCCAGCAGCTTGGCTAATCAAGAGATGGGGACCCAGTACTTC
once . TRBJ1-5 TRBV24-1 CATSDSPNQPQHF TGTGCCACCAGTGACAGTCCCAATCAGCCCCAGCATTTT
few . TRBJ1-2 TRBV27 CASSLSYRGGYTF TGTGCCAGCAGTTTATCGTATCGAGGCGGCTACACCTTC
. . TRBJ2-7 TRBV5-5 CASSFKGSYEQYF TGTGCCAGCAGCTTCAAGGGTTCCTACGAGCAGTACTTC
few TRBD1 TRBJ2-1 TRBV24-1 CATSDFSGGNEQFF TGTGCCACCAGTGATTTTTCAGGGGGCAATGAGCAGTTCTTC
few . TRBJ1-1 TRBV5-5 CASSFPGGDTEAFF TGTGCCAGCAGCTTTCCCGGGGGGGACACTGAAGCTTTCTTT
. TRBD2 TRBJ2-3 TRBV20-1 CSARSGTSADTQYF TGCAGTGCTAGATCCGGGACTAGCGCAGATACGCAGTATTTT
few . TRBJ1-4 TRBV2 CATGWGATNEKLFF TGTGCCACCGGGTGGGGGGCAACTAATGAAAAACTGTTTTTT
. . TRBJ2-7 TRBV29-1 CSVEVVGYEQYF TGCAGCGTTGAAGTAGTCGGGTACGAGCAGTACTTC
few . TRBJ1-4 TRBV5-1 CASSLTGGTKNEKLFF TGCGCCAGCAGCTTGACCGGCGGCACCAAGAATGAAAAACTGTTTTTT
few . TRBJ2-7 TRBV28 CASTMYRDYYEQYF TGTGCCAGCACTATGTATAGGGATTACTACGAGCAGTACTTC
few . TRBJ1-5 TRBV9 CASSVGGTPSNQPQHF TGTGCCAGCAGCGTAGGCGGCACCCCAAGCAATCAGCCCCAGCATTTT
. TRBD2 TRBJ2-4 TRBV7-2 CASSYGAGGSSAKNIQYF TGTGCCAGCAGCTACGGAGCGGGAGGGAGTTCGGCCAAAAACATTCAGTACTTC
few TRBD2 TRBJ2-5 TRBV6-5 CATHRVVAGGETQYF TGTGCCACGCATCGGGTGGTAGCGGGAGGTGAGACCCAGTACTTC
. . TRBJ2-1 TRBV7-9 CASSLAITDYNEQFF TGTGCCAGCAGCTTAGCTATAACCGACTACAATGAGCAGTTCTTC
few . TRBJ1-3 TRBV12-5 CASGFSHRENTIYF TGTGCTAGTGGTTTCTCCCACAGGGAAAACACCATATATTTT
. TRBD1 TRBJ2-7 TRBV29-1 CSVGTGPRTGEQYF TGCAGCGTTGGGACAGGCCCAAGGACGGGCGAGCAGTACTTC
. . TRBJ2-1 TRBV12-3/TRBV12-4 CASSAGKNEQFF TGTGCCAGCAGTGCAGGGAAGAATGAGCAGTTCTTC
. . TRBJ1-1 TRBV29-1 CSVEGQGNTEAFF TGCAGCGTTGAAGGGCAGGGGAACACTGAAGCTTTCTTT
. . TRBJ2-1 TRBV5-1 CASREEPDNEQFF TGCGCCAGCCGTGAAGAACCGGACAATGAGCAGTTCTTC
. . TRBJ2-6 TRBV13 CASSFYGSGANVLTF TGTGCCAGCAGCTTTTATGGCTCTGGGGCCAACGTCCTGACTTTC
. . TRBJ2-7 TRBV6-5 CASSYRAGLLEQYF TGTGCCAGCAGTTATCGGGCAGGGTTATTAGAGCAGTACTTC
. . TRBJ1-5 TRBV3-1 CASSQADSNQPQHF TGTGCCAGCAGCCAAGCTGATAGCAATCAGCCCCAGCATTTT
. . TRBJ1-2 TRBV25-1 CASSVTERYTF TGTGCCAGCAGTGTTACTGAGCGCTACACCTTC
few . TRBJ2-1 TRBV7-3 CASSLTRDAYNGQFF TGTGCCAGCAGCTTAACGAGGGACGCCTACAATGGGCAGTTCTTC